One and the same sample provided the 23 T cell receptor beta chains below, sequenced in a study of T cell responses to AZD1222 COVID-19 vaccine. The method was immunoSEQ multiplex PCR; TCRdb's version includes in-frame clones alone and lacks a portion of them. The profile shows about 170,000 clones, approximately 93% of them singletons. Material: peripheral blood, obtained on day 0 of AZD1222 vaccination. Receptor source: an adult in good health.

The rearrangement joins TRBV7-8 to TRBJ2-7; possibly TRBD1 or TRBD2 for D (5 bases each). This CDR3 is 13 amino acids long. Per germline, CDR1 SGHVS and CDR2 FQNEAQ. The V and J ends lost 5 bases and 5 bases respectively, with 13 bases between them. The CDR3 loop reads CASSPVRDHEQYF. CDR3 in DNA: TGTGCCAGCAGCCCTGTAAGGGACCACGAGCAGTACTTC. Combining the CDR3 with reference TRBV7-8 and TRBJ2-7 gives the whole variable domain GAGVSQSPRYKVAKRGQDVALRCDPISGHVSLFWYQQALGQGPEFLTYFQNEAQLDKSGLPSDRFFAERPEGSVSTLKIQRTQQEDSAVYLCASSPVRDHEQYFGPGTRLTVT.

This chain links TRBV3-1 (or the pseudogene TRBV3-2) with TRBJ2-1; the D gene is possibly TRBD2 (5 bases). This CDR3 is built from 16 residues. Trimming removed 6 bases from V and 4 bases from J, with 19 bases in between. The germline V gene has CDR1 LGHDT and CDR2 YNNKEL (reference sequence). The CDR3 region has the DNA TGTGCCAGCAGAACCCTGGGTGCGGGTGGATACAATGAGCAGTTCTTC. Its translation is CASRTLGAGGYNEQFF.

The chain carries TRBV14 and TRBJ1-3, with TRBD1 matching 9 bases. This CDR3 contains 16 residues. V lost 3 bases to trimming and J lost 5 bases; unmatched junction nucleotides: 8. Germline values: CDR1 SGHDN, CDR2 FVKESK. CDR3 in amino acids: CASSQPGTGKRNTIYF. The CDR3 nucleotides read TGTGCCAGCAGCCAGCCCGGGACAGGGAAAAGAAACACCATATATTTT.

This clone was counted between two and nine times. This chain connects TRBV5-1 to TRBJ1-4; 9 bases match TRBD1. The germline V gene encodes CDR1 SGHRS and CDR2 YFSETQ. CDR3 length equals 15 residues. J gave up 2 bases and V 4 bases, and 3 bases lay outside the gene matches. The CDR3 DNA is TGCGCCAGCAGCCCGACAGGGGGGACTAATGAAAAACTGTTTTTT. Its translation is CASSPTGGTNEKLFF. Based on the CDR3 plus reference TRBV5-1 and TRBJ1-4, the full variable domain is KAGVTQTPRYLIKTRGQQVTLSCSPISGHRSVSWYQQTPGQGLQFLFEYFSETQRNKGNFPGRFSGRQFSNSRSEMNVSTLELGDSALYLCASSPTGGTNEKLFFGSGTQLSVL.

This clone was seen a single time. This chain uses TRBV4-2 with TRBJ1-5; TRBD1 is a possible D gene (5 bases). The CDR3 has 14 residues. V lost 8 bases to trimming and J lost 3 bases, with 14 bases between them. The germline V gene has CDR1 LGHNA and CDR2 YNFKEQ. CDR3 DNA: TGTGCCAGCGGGAGGGACGGAACCAATCAGCCCCAGCATTTT. It specifies CASGRDGTNQPQHF.

The genes are TRBV18 and TRBJ1-6; D ambiguous. Trimming left V 4 bases short and J 6 bases short, with 10 bases between. The V gene's germline CDR1 is KGHSH and CDR2 LQKENI. The CDR3 has 14 residues. The CDR3 sequence: CASSQGGRNSPLHF. DNA of the CDR3: TGTGCCAGCTCACAAGGAGGGCGTAATTCACCCCTCCACTTT.

The chain recombines TRBV6-5 with TRBJ1-4; TRBD1 matches at 11 bases. Germline assignment: CDR1 MNHEY and CDR2 SVGAGI. The CDR3 contains 14 residues. V gave up 6 bases and J gave up 11 bases; unmatched junction bases: 8. For the CDR3, the DNA is TGTGCCAGCAGGACGGACAGGGGGCTTGGGAAACTGTTTTTT. This codes for CASRTDRGLGKLFF.

The chain carries TRBV7-9 and TRBJ2-1; D call uncertain. Per germline, CDR1 SEHNR and CDR2 FQNEAQ (reference sequence). This CDR3 contains 12 residues. Between the trimmed V and J ends, which lost 1 base and 10 bases, there was a span of 8 bases. DNA of the CDR3: TGTGCCAGCAGCTTAGTAGTCTCGGAGCAGTTCTTC. This gives the protein CASSLVVSEQFF.

This chain uses TRBV5-1 with TRBJ1-1; 7 bases are shared with TRBD1. The CDR3 runs 15 residues. Germline V gives CDR1 SGHRS, CDR2 YFSETQ. With V trimmed by 3 bases and J by 0 bases, 5 bases remained unmatched. The CDR3 region has the DNA TGCGCCAGCAGCTCCACAGGGGAAATGAACACTGAAGCTTTCTTT. It yields the protein CASSSTGEMNTEAFF.

The chain employs TRBV9 and TRBJ1-1; the D gene is possibly TRBD1 (5 bases). The V gene lost 0 bases and the J gene lost 4 bases, with 13 bases spanning the gap. This CDR3 is built from 15 residues. Germline CDR1 and CDR2: SGDLS and YYNGEE. For the CDR3, the DNA is TGTGCCAGCAGCGTAGATCAGGGTTTGGGCACTGAAGCTTTCTTT. It encodes CASSVDQGLGTEAFF.

This rearrangement joins TRBV12-3 or TRBV12-4 to TRBJ1-6; D might be TRBD1 (5 bases). The CDR3 contains 13 residues. The ends were cut back, 7 bases at V and 10 bases at J, with 14 bases in the middle. The CDR3 is CASKPGLTSPLHF. The CDR3 nucleotides are TGTGCCAGCAAGCCGGGACTAACATCACCCCTCCACTTT.

This chain links TRBV6-5 with TRBJ1-4; D ambiguous. CDR3 length: 15 amino acids. Germline V gene sequence: CDR1 MNHEY, CDR2 SVGAGI. Trimming cost V 5 bases and J 5 bases, with 15 bases left between them. CDR3 DNA: TGTGCCAGCAGTCAACCCCCCGGGTTGAATGAAAAACTGTTTTTT. Amino acids: CASSQPPGLNEKLFF.

This clone appeared a single time. The chain is built from TRBV19 and TRBJ2-6; D is perhaps TRBD1 (6 bases). The CDR3 loop spans 18 amino acids. Germline V CDR1 and CDR2: LNHDA, SQIVND (reference sequence). Trimming removed 6 bases from V and 4 bases from J, with 22 bases in between. The CDR3 protein is CASSILGGAGTGANVLTF. CDR3 nucleotide sequence: TGTGCCAGTAGCATCCTTGGGGGCGCAGGGACCGGGGCCAACGTCCTGACTTTC.

J is TRBJ1-3 and V is TRBV19; D remains unclear. The CDR3 totals 16 residues. V was cut by 0 bases and J by 0 bases, with 9 bases left in between. Germline CDR1 reads LNHDA; CDR2 reads SQIVND (reference sequence). CDR3 DNA sequence: TGTGCCAGTAGTATAGATCCCCGAGGCTCTGGAAACACCATATATTTT. Protein product: CASSIDPRGSGNTIYF.

The rearrangement uses TRBV5-1 and TRBJ1-1, with TRBD1 matching 7 bases. The V gene's germline CDR1 is SGHRS and CDR2 YFSETQ. This CDR3 contains 15 residues. V was clipped by 4 bases and J by 4 bases; unmatched bases: 10. The CDR3 DNA reads as TGCGCCAGCAGCCCATCCGGGACAGCAGGCACTGAAGCTTTCTTT. Protein: CASSPSGTAGTEAFF.

The chain joins TRBV6-6 to TRBJ1-5; no firm D call. Germline V gene lookup returns CDR1 MNHNY and CDR2 SVGAGI (reference sequence). This CDR3 is 15 amino acids long. V was clipped by 5 bases and J by 0 bases, with 11 bases between them. CDR3 bases: TGTGCCAGCAGTACCGTCCGGGCTAGCAATCAGCCCCAGCATTTT. Amino acid sequence: CASSTVRASNQPQHF.

This chain uses TRBV6-5 with TRBJ1-5; a possible D gene is TRBD1 (5 bases). The CDR3 is 14 residues long. The germline V and J ends were trimmed by 6 bases and 0 bases, with 9 bases remaining between them. The germline CDR1 and CDR2 sequences are MNHEY and SVGAGI. CDR3 nucleotide sequence: TGTGCCAGCAGGAGGGACGTTAGCAATCAGCCCCAGCATTTT. It specifies CASRRDVSNQPQHF.

V usage is TRBV5-6 and J usage is TRBJ2-1; 7 nucleotides match TRBD2. The trim removed 4 bases at V and 0 bases at J, leaving 13 bases unmatched. This CDR3 contains 18 residues. Germline V gives CDR1 SGHDT, CDR2 YYEEEE. CDR3 nucleotide sequence: TGTGCCAGCAGCCGAAGGCGGAGCGGGATGAGCTCCTACAATGAGCAGTTCTTC. Translation: CASSRRRSGMSSYNEQFF.

This chain uses TRBV6-5 with TRBJ1-1; no clear D gene. The CDR3 extends over 13 amino acids. Germline V gives CDR1 MNHEY, CDR2 SVGAGI. The V gene lost 3 bases and the J gene lost 9 bases, with 14 bases spanning the gap. The CDR3 DNA reads as TGTGCCAGCAGTTATCGCCCGGGAGGAAAAGCTTTCTTT. Translating it yields CASSYRPGGKAFF.

The chain has TRBV7-9 and TRBJ1-2; D is uncertain. From germline, CDR1 is SEHNR and CDR2 FQNEAQ (reference sequence). This CDR3 has 12 amino acids. Trimming removed 0 bases at V and 7 bases at J, with 6 bases between. The CDR3 region is CASSLANGGYTF. CDR3 DNA sequence: TGTGCCAGCAGCTTAGCGAACGGTGGCTACACCTTC.

The rearrangement links TRBV19 to TRBJ2-6, with D unresolved. The V end lost 1 base, the J end lost 1 base, and 14 bases lay between the germline ends. The CDR3 runs 18 residues. Germline-derived CDR1 and CDR2 are LNHDA and SQIVND (reference sequence). The CDR3 sequence: CASSIGPLPQSGANVLTF. The CDR3 DNA follows: TGTGCCAGTAGTATAGGTCCCCTCCCACAGTCTGGGGCCAACGTCCTGACTTTC.

The V gene is TRBV28, the J gene TRBJ1-5; 8 nucleotides agree with TRBD1. The CDR3 totals 15 residues. The V segment lost 6 bases and the J segment 3 bases; nucleotides outside the gene matches: 7. The germline V gene encodes CDR1 MDHEN and CDR2 SYDVKM. The chain's CDR3 is CASRTTGGPNQPQHF. The CDR3 DNA reads TGTGCCAGCAGGACCACAGGGGGACCCAATCAGCCCCAGCATTTT.

The chain employs TRBV7-9 and TRBJ1-6; the D gene is possibly TRBD1 (6 bases). Germline CDR1 reads SEHNR; CDR2 reads FQNEAQ (reference sequence). This CDR3 comprises 12 residues. V was clipped by 8 bases and J by 7 bases, with 9 bases between them. In nucleotides, the CDR3 is TGTGCCAGCTCCAGGGGAAATTCACCCCTCCACTTT. Its protein product is CASSRGNSPLHF.